This T cell receptor beta chain was found in a study of T cell changes during pregnancy in multiple sclerosis. This clone was picked up one time. Trimming left V 5 bases short and J 8 bases short, with 13 bases between. In germline, CDR1 is MDHEN, CDR2 SYDVKM. The CDR3 runs to 13 residues. The protocol was immunoSEQ multiplex PCR, while the TCRdb copy is restricted to in-frame clones and leaves out a portion. The table records tens of thousands of clones, over 85% of them present only once. This TCR derives from a female donor with multiple sclerosis, enrolled in a pregnancy study. Source: peripheral blood, taken in the first trimester of pregnancy. The genes are TRBV28 and TRBJ2-1; D may be TRBD1 (6 bases). The CDR3 is CASSTLQGDEQFF. The CDR3 region has the DNA TGTGCCAGCAGTACACTACAGGGCGATGAGCAGTTCTTC. Supplemented by reference TRBV28 and TRBJ2-1, the full variable domain reads DVKVTQSSRYLVKRTGEKVFLECVQDMDHENMFWYRQDPGLGLRLIYFSYDVKMKEKGDIPEGYSVSREKKERFSLILESASTNQTSMYLCASSTLQGDEQFFGPGTRLTVL.